This TCR beta chain originates from a study of CD8+ T cells in alopecia areata. The study's findings and limits: Between patients, shared TCR sequences were less clear than in mice. This was possibly due in part to HLA diversity in the patient population. Especially in alopecia totalis/universalis, lesional scalp showed greater clonality than normal scalp did.

Following extraction, RNA underwent reverse transcription to cDNA, which served as the sequencing template. This table comes from immunoSEQ multiplex PCR, and its TCRdb copy is limited to in-frame clones, with some not included. In the table there are tens of thousands of clones, roughly 46% of which are singletons. The germline gives CDR1 SQVTM, CDR2 ANQGSEA. This CDR3 region has 14 residues. Trimming shortened V by 2 bases and J by 12 bases, and 19 bases separated the two germline ends. With regard to this clone: Antigen specificity is unknown.

This clonotype originated in a human donor with alopecia areata. The source material was NKG2D-low CD8+ T cells sorted from blood. V gene TRBV29-1 combines with J gene TRBJ1-4, with D possibly TRBD1 on 5 matching bases. CDR3 sequence: CSVELSGQARELFF. The CDR3, as DNA: TGCAGCGTTGAATTGTCAGGGCAAGCGAGGGAACTGTTTTTT.